The rows below give T cell receptor beta chains drawn from one sample of a study of OX40 agonist ivuxolimab in advanced cancers. The data were produced by immunoSEQ multiplex PCR, yet TCRdb's version contains in-frame clones alone and is incomplete. The sample holds approximately 77,000 clones, about 90% seen once. The sequences come from CD4+ or CD8+ T cells sorted from blood, collected in a trial of the OX40 agonist ivuxolimab. These receptor sequences come from an adult with an advanced solid tumor such as melanoma, head and neck, liver or kidney cancer. Each CDR3 is given with its conserved first and last residue. The D gene is left open where the match is weak. The size field is filled for only some rows; it gives once, few, many or a size class.

CDR3 DNA,CDR3 protein,D gene,CDR3 length,clone size,V gene,J gene
TGTGCCAGCAGCGAGGGACAGGGGGCGTCCTACGAGCAGTACTTC,CASSEGQGASYEQYF,TRBD1,15,NA,TRBV13,TRBJ2-7
TGCGCCAGCAGCCAAGAGGGTAGCGCGGCCTACGAGCAGTACTTC,CASSQEGSAAYEQYF,NA,15,few,TRBV4-1,TRBJ2-7
TGTGCCAGCAGCGCTCAGGGGACCCAGTACTTC,CASSAQGTQYF,NA,11,NA,TRBV9,TRBJ2-5
TGTGCCAGCAGCTCTGGCCGGGACAGTAACTATGGCTACACCTTC,CASSSGRDSNYGYTF,TRBD1,15,NA,TRBV7-3,TRBJ1-2
TGTGCCAGCAGCTCCTCGGCGACTATCTCCTACGAGCAGTACTTC,CASSSSATISYEQYF,NA,15,NA,TRBV11-2,TRBJ2-7
TGTGCCAGCAGTTGGCTTGGGGCTAGGTCGGGCACCGGGGAGCTGTTTTTT,CASSWLGARSGTGELFF,NA,17,NA,TRBV27,TRBJ2-2
TGCGCCAGCAGCTTATCAGGGACCTCCACCGGGACGCAGTATTTT,CASSLSGTSTGTQYF,NA,15,NA,TRBV5-1,TRBJ2-3
TGTGCCAGCAGCCGAGGCAAGGGGTACGAGCAGTACTTC,CASSRGKGYEQYF,NA,13,NA,TRBV13,TRBJ2-7
TGTGCCAGCAGTGAGACAGGGGGCCAAGGAAACACCATATATTTT,CASSETGGQGNTIYF,TRBD1,15,NA,TRBV27,TRBJ1-3
TGTGCCAGCAGCTTGAATGAGAACCAAGAGACCCAGTACTTC,CASSLNENQETQYF,NA,14,once,TRBV11-3,TRBJ2-5
TGTGCCAGCAGCTTGAAGATGGGTGTTGGTCAGCCCCAGCATTTT,CASSLKMGVGQPQHF,NA,15,NA,TRBV21-1,TRBJ1-5
TGCGCCAGCAGCCGGCCGGGACAGGATCGATATGGCTACACCTTC,CASSRPGQDRYGYTF,TRBD1,15,once,TRBV4-1,TRBJ1-2
TGCGCCAGCAGCTTGACCCCGTCTAGCGGGGTGTCCTACGAGCAGTACTTC,CASSLTPSSGVSYEQYF,TRBD2,17,NA,TRBV5-1,TRBJ2-7
TGCGCCAGCAGACAGGGGTGGACTGAAGCTTTCTTT,CASRQGWTEAFF,TRBD1,12,NA,TRBV23-1,TRBJ1-1
TGTGCCAGTGGACAGGGGGCTTACAATGAGCAGTTCTTC,CASGQGAYNEQFF,TRBD1,13,NA,TRBV27,TRBJ2-1
TGTGCCAGCAGTGAAAGTCGTAGCAGCAATCAGCCCCAGCATTTT,CASSESRSSNQPQHF,NA,15,NA,TRBV6-1,TRBJ1-5
TGCGCCAGCAGCTTGACTGGACTGGGGAACACCGGGGAGCTGTTTTTT,CASSLTGLGNTGELFF,NA,16,NA,TRBV5-1,TRBJ2-2
TGTGCCAGCAGTTACTTTCTAGTTCAAGAGACCCAGTACTTC,CASSYFLVQETQYF,NA,14,NA,TRBV6-5,TRBJ2-5
TGCGCCAGCAGCTCCCTTGGCTGGGCCGAAATGAACACTGAAGCTTTCTTT,CASSSLGWAEMNTEAFF,NA,17,NA,TRBV5-1,TRBJ1-1
TGTGCCATCAGTGAATCCCCCCCGAGCTCCTATAATTCACCCCTCCACTTT,CAISESPPSSYNSPLHF,NA,17,NA,TRBV10-3,TRBJ1-6
TGCGCCAGCAGCCTGACAGGGGGTGATGGCTACACCTTC,CASSLTGGDGYTF,TRBD1,13,NA,TRBV5-1,TRBJ1-2
TGTGCCATCAGTGACAATGAGTTGCGGACAGGGTGGCTTTATGGCTACACCTTC,CAISDNELRTGWLYGYTF,TRBD1,18,NA,TRBV10-3,TRBJ1-2
TGCGCCAGCAGCCAAGCCGGAAGCTTGAACACTGAAGCTTTCTTT,CASSQAGSLNTEAFF,NA,15,NA,TRBV4-3,TRBJ1-1
TGTGCCAGCAGCCCCAGTTCGGGGGGATCTACCTCCTACGAGCAGTACTTC,CASSPSSGGSTSYEQYF,TRBD2,17,NA,TRBV7-6,TRBJ2-7
TGTGCCAGCAGCTTAGTAGTTGGGGACAGGGGTCAGCCCCAGCATTTT,CASSLVVGDRGQPQHF,TRBD1,16,NA,TRBV7-8,TRBJ1-5
TGTGCCAGCAGTTACGGTGAGGGACACCATGGCTACACCTTC,CASSYGEGHHGYTF,NA,14,NA,TRBV6-6,TRBJ1-2